This T cell receptor beta chain is drawn from a study of CD8+ T cells in alopecia areata. Treatment given: oral pan-JAK inhibitor, 5-10 mg twice daily. Alopecia areata patients provided lesional scalp punch biopsies and peripheral blood. RNA was extracted and reverse transcribed into cDNA as the sequencing template. The repertoire was sequenced with immunoSEQ multiplex PCR; TCRdb's copy has only in-frame clones and lacks some. The sample lists around 70,000 clones; 29% were seen once. Only one count was recorded for this clone. The sequence came from a human donor with alopecia areata. The starting material was CD8+ T cells sorted from blood, obtained at week 4, from a patient treated with tofacitinib.

The CDR3 region is CASATSRVGDTQYF. For the CDR3, the DNA is TGCGCCAGCGCGACTAGTCGGGTTGGAGATACGCAGTATTTT. The chain links TRBV4-1 to TRBJ2-3; perhaps TRBD2 as D (6 bases). The CDR3 consists of 14 residues. Germline V lookup: CDR1 MGHRA, CDR2 YSYEKL. The V and J ends lost 8 bases and 5 bases respectively, with 17 bases between them.